The 2 T cell receptor beta chains presented below share a single source sample, sequenced in a study of spatial heterogeneity in lung cancer. These receptors have no known antigen. TCRdb fed the 5' RACE reads into MiXCR, producing one record per CDR3 protein. In the table there are 600 to 850 distinct CDR3 sequences, approximately 15% of which are singletons. General study findings and limits: Tumoral mutation counts were tracked by counts of expanded intratumoral alpha and beta TCRs.

The time point is: sample taken at primary tumor resection. This specimen consisted of lung tumor tissue, obtained at surgery. The receptors come from a male donor with early-stage non-small cell lung cancer.

This clonotype is large. Because this beta chain is a stray read in a library intended to capture alpha chains, its abundance should not be given much weight. The V and J genes are TRBV5-5 and TRBJ2-2, with D uncertain. The CDR3 is 12 amino acids. The germline CDR1 and CDR2 sequences are SGHKS and YYEKEE (reference sequence). V was pared by 3 bases and J by 7 bases, with 7 bases between. DNA of the CDR3: TGTGCCAGCAGCTGGAGTTACGGGGAGCTGTTTTTT. Amino acids: CASSWSYGELFF.

This clonotype is large within its sample. This beta chain lies outside the target of a library built for alpha chains; its clone size means little. The rearrangement uses TRBV6-5 and TRBJ2-1; 7 nucleotides match TRBD2. The CDR3 extends over 15 amino acids. After removal of 6 bases from V and 6 bases from J, the junction contained 11 bases not matched to a gene. In germline, CDR1 is MNHEY, CDR2 SVGAGI. DNA of the CDR3: TGTGCCAGCAGCCGACAGCGGGGAGGAGGCAATGAGCAGTTCTTC. Amino acids: CASSRQRGGGNEQFF.